These 3 T cell receptor beta chains originate from one sample sequenced in a study of control samples from healthy donors and cancer patients. Measured with immunoSEQ multiplex PCR; TCRdb has only the in-frame clones, and not every one. The table includes 25,000 to 30,000 clones, almost 85% detected once. The sequenced material came from PBMCs. These receptors were taken from a woman aged 55-75 years with head and neck cancer.

V is TRBV3-1 (or the pseudogene TRBV3-2) and J is TRBJ1-5; possible D gene TRBD1, 5 bases. Germline loops: CDR1 LGHDT, CDR2 YNNKEL (reference sequence). The length of the CDR3 is 13 residues. V was trimmed by 9 bases and J by 2 bases, leaving 11 bases between them. The CDR3: CASGGTGNQPQHF. CDR3 bases: TGTGCCAGTGGCGGGACCGGCAATCAGCCCCAGCATTTT.

The gene calls are TRBV11-2 and TRBJ2-7; a weak D match, TRBD2 (6 bases). Germline loops: CDR1 SGHAT, CDR2 FQNNGV. This CDR3 contains 14 residues. Trimming cost V 2 bases and J 2 bases, with 10 bases left between them. DNA of the CDR3: TGTGCCAGCAGCTTATTGGGACTGACCTACGAGCAGTACTTC. Its protein is CASSLLGLTYEQYF.

This clone appeared a few times. V usage is TRBV4-1 and J usage is TRBJ1-5; no clear D gene. Trimming removed 1 base from V and 3 bases from J, with 7 bases in between. The CDR3 length is 14 residues. Germline V lookup: CDR1 MGHRA, CDR2 YSYEKL. CDR3 residues: CASSQGGDNQPQHF. CDR3 DNA: TGCGCCAGCAGCCAAGGCGGGGACAATCAGCCCCAGCATTTT.